This T cell receptor (beta chain) was captured in a study of cytomegalovirus exposure and HLA in healthy donors. Study-level background: It was reported in a later analysis that the approximately 120 validation repertoires used the same platform as the roughly 700 first-cohort repertoires.

Assay used: immunoSEQ multiplex PCR; TCRdb lists only in-frame clones, some missing. The sample comprises just over 20,000 clones, 95% to 97% of which are singletons, and approximately 10% rests with the top ten. Per germline, CDR1 MDHEN and CDR2 SYDVKM. V lost 2 bases to trimming and J lost 3 bases, with 7 bases between them. This CDR3 comprises 13 residues. Points on this clone: As yet, its antigen is unknown.

General study findings and limits: In vitro data verified three CMV-associated chains as specific for CMV antigens.

J is TRBJ1-2 and V is TRBV28; D unresolved. The sample comprised PBMCs. The receptor's source is a man aged 30-40 years in good health and CMV-seropositive. The CDR3: CASSLARHYGYTF. The CDR3 DNA sequence: TGTGCCAGCAGTTTAGCCAGGCACTATGGCTACACCTTC.